The 28 T cell receptor beta chains given below trace back to one sample, sequenced in a study of shared clonotypes between healthy human individuals. Measured with immunoSEQ multiplex PCR; TCRdb has only the in-frame clones, and not every one. Of some 240,000 clones in the sample, over 50% were seen once. The sequenced material came from memory CD4+ T cells sorted from blood. The sample's subset: CD45RA-negative fraction. Receptor source: a young man in good health.

This clone was seen at least ten times. The V gene is TRBV7-8, the J gene TRBJ2-7; TRBD1 matches 7 bases. The J segment lost 7 bases and the V segment lost 4 bases, leaving 13 bases of the junction unmatched. This CDR3 region has 15 residues. The germline gives CDR1 SGHVS, CDR2 FQNEAQ. The CDR3 nucleotides read TGTGCCAGCAGCTGGGAAAGACGGACAGGCGTTGAGCAGTACTTC. Amino acids: CASSWERRTGVEQYF.

The J gene is TRBJ1-2, the V gene TRBV18; D ambiguous. The germline CDR1 and CDR2 sequences are KGHSH and LQKENI. The V end lost 0 bases, the J end lost 5 bases, and 10 bases lay between the germline ends. This CDR3 is 14 amino acids long. Here the CDR3 reads CASSPPGTLYGYTF. The CDR3 DNA reads TGTGCCAGCTCACCACCGGGAACGTTGTATGGCTACACCTTC.

The chain is built from TRBV18 and TRBJ2-7, with unresolved D. This CDR3 contains 16 residues. V lost 6 bases to trimming and J lost 5 bases, with 23 bases between them. The germline V gene has CDR1 KGHSH and CDR2 LQKENI. CDR3 coding DNA: TGTGCCAGCTCCTCTGCGATAAAGGGTAAAGCAAACGAGCAGTACTTC. Translation: CASSSAIKGKANEQYF.

The chain uses TRBV6-6 and TRBJ1-2; TRBD1 aligns across 9 bases. Per germline, CDR1 MNHNY and CDR2 SVGAGI (reference sequence). There are 13 residues in the CDR3. After removal of 4 bases from V and 6 bases from J, the junction contained 3 bases not matched to a gene. This CDR3 reads CASSSDRGHGYTF. The DNA of the CDR3 is TGTGCCAGCAGTTCGGACAGGGGTCATGGCTACACCTTC.

This clone was recorded once. The chain's CDR3 is CASSLGQGPGYTF. CDR3 DNA sequence: TGCGCCAGCAGCTTGGGACAGGGACCCGGCTACACCTTC. The chain carries TRBV5-1 and TRBJ1-2; 7 positions agree with TRBD1. Per germline, CDR1 SGHRS and CDR2 YFSETQ. The CDR3 spans 13 residues. With V trimmed by 0 bases and J by 8 bases, 4 bases remained unmatched.

The rearrangement uses TRBV10-3 and TRBJ1-2, with a weak D call TRBD1 (6 bases). V was shortened by 11 bases and J by 4 bases, with 20 bases between the two germline ends. Germline V CDR1 and CDR2: ENHRY, SYGVKD. The CDR3 covers 14 residues. The CDR3 DNA sequence: TGTGCCGTACAAGGGGGACTTGGGGTCTATGGCTACACCTTC. It codes for CAVQGGLGVYGYTF.

A few counts support this clone. This chain links TRBV25-1 with TRBJ2-4; TRBD2 agrees at 7 bases. The CDR3 runs to 16 residues. V trimming: 6 bases; J trimming: 0 bases; junction bases outside the gene matches: 8. Germline V gives CDR1 MGHDK, CDR2 SYGVNS. The CDR3 DNA reads TGTGCCAGCAGCCCCTCGGGGGGACTAGCCAAAAACATTCAGTACTTC. The encoded protein is CASSPSGGLAKNIQYF.

Note on this clone: The sample has other DNA sequences that encode this CDR3 too. The chain uses TRBV29-1 and TRBJ2-5; D is unclear. The V gene's germline CDR1 is SQVTM and CDR2 ANQGSEA. Trimming stripped 2 bases from V and 1 base from J, with 8 bases between. There are 13 residues in the CDR3. CDR3 sequence reads: CSVERAIQETQYF. DNA of the CDR3: TGCAGCGTTGAACGGGCCATCCAAGAGACCCAGTACTTC.

This clone was detected a few times. The gene calls are TRBV27 and TRBJ1-2; D gene unclear. The germline V gene encodes CDR1 MNHEY and CDR2 SMNVEV (reference sequence). This CDR3 comprises 15 residues. V shed 3 bases and J shed 1 base, with 12 bases lying between them. The CDR3 region has the DNA TGTGCCAGCAGTTTCACCCCGAACAATAACTATGGCTACACCTTC. Amino acids: CASSFTPNNNYGYTF.

The chain joins TRBV30 to TRBJ1-1; D gene uncertain. Per the germline V gene, CDR1 is GTSNPN and CDR2 is SVGIG (reference sequence). This CDR3 contains 15 residues. V lost 0 bases, J lost 3 bases, and 14 bases lay in between. The CDR3, as DNA: TGTGCCTGGAGTGTAAAGGGCAGGCAATACACTGAAGCTTTCTTT. This sequence encodes CAWSVKGRQYTEAFF.

This clone showed up just a few times. The V and J genes are TRBV15 and TRBJ1-1, with D hard to call. Trimming cost V 4 bases and J 5 bases, with 8 bases left between them. The CDR3 runs to 12 residues. Germline CDR1 reads LNHNV; CDR2 reads YYDKDF (reference sequence). Here the CDR3 reads CATSKGGTEAFF. CDR3 bases: TGTGCCACCAGCAAGGGTGGAACTGAAGCTTTCTTT.

The table lists this clone with a few counts. The chain recombines TRBV28 with TRBJ1-2; D is undetermined. V lost 5 bases, J lost 3 bases, and 10 bases lay in between. CDR1 MDHEN and CDR2 SYDVKM come from the germline V gene. This CDR3 contains 13 residues. CDR3 amino acids: CASSLPDYYGYTF. The CDR3, as DNA: TGTGCCAGCAGTCTGCCCGATTACTATGGCTACACCTTC.

The V call is TRBV7-9, the J call TRBJ2-1; tentatively, D is TRBD2 (6 bases). Germline CDR1 is SEHNR and CDR2 is FQNEAQ (reference sequence). CDR3 length: 14 residues. Trimming took off 3 bases at V and 9 bases at J, with 15 bases between the two ends. The CDR3 sequence is CASSFRESVLEQFF. CDR3 in DNA: TGTGCCAGCAGCTTTCGGGAGTCGGTTCTTGAGCAGTTCTTC.

The chain is built from TRBV7-9 and TRBJ1-5; no firm D call. Trimming took off 1 base at V and 3 bases at J, with 13 bases between the two ends. Germline V gene sequence: CDR1 SEHNR, CDR2 FQNEAQ (reference sequence). The CDR3 covers 16 residues. CDR3 amino acids: CASSLGFDTNNQPQHF. The DNA for the CDR3 is TGTGCCAGCAGCTTAGGTTTCGACACCAACAATCAGCCCCAGCATTTT.

The genes are TRBV10-3 and TRBJ1-1; the match to TRBD1 covers 9 bases. Germline CDR1 and CDR2: ENHRY and SYGVKD. V gave up 8 bases and J gave up 3 bases; unmatched junction bases: 7. CDR3 length: 14 amino acids. CDR3 protein: CAIVSRQGDTEAFF. The DNA for the CDR3 is TGTGCCATCGTCTCGCGACAGGGGGACACTGAAGCTTTCTTT.

This chain connects TRBV6-6 to TRBJ2-7; 8 nucleotides line up with TRBD1. Germline assignment: CDR1 MNHNY and CDR2 SVGAGI (reference sequence). CDR3 length equals 14 residues. V shed 2 bases and J 3 bases; nucleotides not matched to a gene: 3. Here the CDR3 DNA reads TGTGCCAGCAGTTACAGAACAGGGGGCTACGAGCAGTACTTC. Protein product: CASSYRTGGYEQYF.

This clone was seen only once. V usage is TRBV6-1 and J usage is TRBJ1-4; no clear D gene. The CDR3 is 14 amino acids. Per the germline V gene, CDR1 is MNHNS and CDR2 is SASEGT. V gave up 8 bases and J gave up 0 bases, with 10 bases separating them. The CDR3, as DNA: TGTGCCAGCTGGATCCCCGCAACTAATGAAAAACTGTTTTTT. Amino acids: CASWIPATNEKLFF.

The chain carries TRBV29-1 and TRBJ2-5; tentatively, D is TRBD1 (6 bases). Looked up from germline, CDR1 is SQVTM and CDR2 is ANQGSEA. Trimming pared 3 bases from V and 2 bases from J, leaving 7 bases between. There are 12 residues in the CDR3. In DNA form, the CDR3 reads TGCAGCGTTGAGGACAGACAAGAGACCCAGTACTTC. Translating gives CSVEDRQETQYF.

The chain couples TRBV27 to TRBJ1-2, with D tentatively TRBD1 (5 bases). With 5 bases removed from V and 5 bases from J, the gap between germline ends came to 12 bases. Germline V CDR1 and CDR2: MNHEY, SMNVEV (reference sequence). The CDR3 extends over 13 amino acids. The CDR3 loop is CASSLDRRYGYTF. CDR3 coding DNA: TGTGCCAGCAGTCTTGACAGAAGATATGGCTACACCTTC.

This clone was seen just once. The V call is TRBV18, the J call TRBJ1-4, with unresolved D. Between the trimmed V and J ends, which lost 6 bases and 0 bases, there was a span of 11 bases. In germline, CDR1 is KGHSH, CDR2 LQKENI. This CDR3 comprises 15 residues. The CDR3 sequence: CASSQQPPTNEKLFF. CDR3 nucleotides: TGTGCCAGCTCTCAGCAGCCACCAACTAATGAAAAACTGTTTTTT.

The V gene is TRBV7-6, the J gene TRBJ2-7, with D perhaps given as TRBD1 or TRBD2 (5 bases each). Germline assignment: CDR1 SGHVS and CDR2 FNYEAQ. This CDR3 contains 15 residues. The V gene lost 5 bases and the J gene lost 0 bases, with 14 bases spanning the gap. The CDR3 nucleotides are TGTGCCAGCAGCCCTCGTTGGGGGAGCTCCTACGAGCAGTACTTC. Protein sequence: CASSPRWGSSYEQYF. Based on the CDR3 plus reference TRBV7-6 and TRBJ2-7, the full variable domain is GAGVSQSPRYKVTKRGQDVALRCDPISGHVSLYWYRQALGQGPEFLTYFNYEAQQDKSGLPNDRFSAERPEGSISTLTIQRTEQRDSAMYRCASSPRWGSSYEQYFGPGTRLTVT.

The V gene is TRBV7-2, the J gene TRBJ2-6, with D hard to call. Between the trimmed V and J ends, which lost 5 bases and 0 bases, there was a span of 8 bases. The germline V gene encodes CDR1 SGHTA and CDR2 FQGNSA. This CDR3 region has 15 residues. The CDR3 spells CASSLTSSGANVLTF. The CDR3, as DNA: TGTGCCAGCAGCCTGACAAGCTCTGGGGCCAACGTCCTGACTTTC. The entire variable domain, with the rest obtained from reference TRBV7-2 and TRBJ2-6, is as follows: GAGVSQSPSNKVTEKGKDVELRCDPISGHTALYWYRQSLGQGLEFLIYFQGNSAPDKSGLPSDRFSAERTGGSVSTLTIQRTQQEDSAVYLCASSLTSSGANVLTFGAGSRLTVL.

This clone was observed a handful of times. The chain uses TRBV7-6 and TRBJ1-2, with D maybe TRBD1 (5 bases). The V end lost 4 bases, the J end lost 6 bases, and 12 bases lay between the germline ends. This CDR3 contains 13 residues. Germline V CDR1 and CDR2: SGHVS, FNYEAQ. CDR3 region: CASSYGAQNGYTF. DNA for the CDR3: TGTGCCAGCAGCTACGGGGCGCAGAATGGCTACACCTTC.

Many counts were recorded for this clone. CDR3 in amino acids: CASSLPQGALNTEAFF. CDR3 DNA: TGTGCCAGCAGTTTGCCACAGGGGGCACTTAACACTGAAGCTTTCTTT. V is TRBV28 and J is TRBJ1-1; 9 bases align to TRBD1. Germline V gene sequence: CDR1 MDHEN, CDR2 SYDVKM. The CDR3 is 16 amino acids. The trim removed 3 bases at V and 2 bases at J, leaving 7 bases unmatched.

CDR3 region: CASRGDRGQETQYF. The CDR3 DNA reads as TGTGCCAGCAGGGGCGACAGGGGACAAGAGACCCAGTACTTC. The chain links TRBV6-1 to TRBJ2-5; 8 bases map to TRBD1. Germline trimming cut 6 bases from V and 2 bases from J; bases unmatched to any gene: 5. This CDR3 region has 14 residues. Germline lookup yields CDR1 MNHNS and CDR2 SASEGT.

V and J are TRBV18 and TRBJ1-3, with D unresolved. CDR1 and CDR2 (germline): KGHSH, LQKENI. The CDR3 is 19 amino acids. V was clipped by 1 base and J by 1 base, with 20 bases between them. In nucleotides, the CDR3 is TGTGCCAGCTCACCACTTCCCCCGAGAGGAGTTCGGTCTGGAAACACCATATATTTT. It translates to CASSPLPPRGVRSGNTIYF.

The gene calls are TRBV28 and TRBJ2-1; D unresolved. CDR1 MDHEN and CDR2 SYDVKM come from the germline V gene. The CDR3 loop spans 12 amino acids. The V end lost 5 bases, the J end lost 7 bases, and 9 bases lay between the germline ends. In DNA, the CDR3 is TGTGCCAGCAGTGCCGAGAGGAATGAGCAGTTCTTC. Protein product: CASSAERNEQFF.

This clone showed up just a few times. The V call is TRBV5-4, the J call TRBJ2-3; D gene uncertain. The V and J ends lost 1 base and 6 bases respectively, with 9 bases between them. The CDR3 runs to 13 residues. Germline V gives CDR1 SGHNT, CDR2 YYREEE (reference sequence). The DNA for the CDR3 is TGTGCCAGCAGCTTGAACCGTGAGGATACGCAGTATTTT. This sequence encodes CASSLNREDTQYF. Based on the CDR3 plus reference TRBV5-4 and TRBJ2-3, the full variable domain is ETGVTQSPTHLIKTRGQQVTLRCSSQSGHNTVSWYQQALGQGPQFIFQYYREEENGRGNFPPRFSGLQFPNYSSELNVNALELDDSALYLCASSLNREDTQYFGPGTRLTVL.